Listed here is a single T cell receptor (beta chain). Relative to the germline gene, one junction end is altered; a read error may explain this. Germline CDR1 is SGHTA and CDR2 is FQGTGA. This CDR3 has 14 amino acids. This entry belongs to a study of T cells in Graves' hyperthyroidism and ophthalmopathy. Ophthalmopathy cases scored 3 or more on the Clinical Activity Score and 4 or more on NOSPECS grade, with duration below 3 months. Amplification yielded TCR beta CDR3 regions, with RNA transcripts as the source. First-round RT-PCR targeting the TCR CDR3 was performed with the HTBI primer set. In TCRdb, the multiplex PCR reads were re-called with MiXCR into one record per CDR3 protein. The data contain 50,000 to 75,000 distinct CDR3 sequences, roughly 49% of them seen just once; the ten biggest clones take up around 12%.

Sample: blood. This sequence joins TRBV7-3 and TRBJ1-2; D not certain. The sequence was obtained from a woman under 40 with Graves' ophthalmopathy. CDR3 loop: CASSQDRSGSGNTF. The CDR3 DNA follows: TGCGCCAGCAGCCAAGATCGGTCAGGCTCTGGAAACACCTTC.